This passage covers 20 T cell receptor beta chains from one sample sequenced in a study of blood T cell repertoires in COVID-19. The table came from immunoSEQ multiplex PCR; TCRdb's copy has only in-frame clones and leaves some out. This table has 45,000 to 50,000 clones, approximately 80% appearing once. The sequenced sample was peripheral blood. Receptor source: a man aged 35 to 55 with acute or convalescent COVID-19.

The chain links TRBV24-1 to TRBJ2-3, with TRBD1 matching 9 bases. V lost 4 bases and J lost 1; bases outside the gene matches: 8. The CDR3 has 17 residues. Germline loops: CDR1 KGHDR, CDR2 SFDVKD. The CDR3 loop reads CATSEWDRVWGTDTQYF. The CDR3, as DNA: TGTGCCACCAGTGAATGGGACAGGGTATGGGGCACAGATACGCAGTATTTT.

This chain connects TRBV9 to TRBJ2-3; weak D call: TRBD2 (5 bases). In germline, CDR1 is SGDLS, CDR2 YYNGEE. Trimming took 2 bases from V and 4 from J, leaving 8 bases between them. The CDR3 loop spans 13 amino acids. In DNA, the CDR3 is TGTGCCAGCAGCGTGCTGAGGGCAGATACGCAGTATTTT. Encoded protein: CASSVLRADTQYF.

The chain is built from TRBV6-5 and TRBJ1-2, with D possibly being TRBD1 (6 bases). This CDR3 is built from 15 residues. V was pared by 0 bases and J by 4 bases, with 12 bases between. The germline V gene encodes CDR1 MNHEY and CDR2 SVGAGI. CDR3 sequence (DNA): TGTGCCAGCAGTTACTCCCGGACAGACCCCTATGGCTACACCTTC. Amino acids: CASSYSRTDPYGYTF.

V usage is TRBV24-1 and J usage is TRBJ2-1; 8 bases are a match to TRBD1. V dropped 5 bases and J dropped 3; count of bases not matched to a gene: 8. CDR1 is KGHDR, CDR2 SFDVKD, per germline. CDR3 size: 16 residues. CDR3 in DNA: TGTGCCACCAGTGGTTACCGGGACAGGAACTACAATGAGCAGTTCTTC. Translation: CATSGYRDRNYNEQFF.

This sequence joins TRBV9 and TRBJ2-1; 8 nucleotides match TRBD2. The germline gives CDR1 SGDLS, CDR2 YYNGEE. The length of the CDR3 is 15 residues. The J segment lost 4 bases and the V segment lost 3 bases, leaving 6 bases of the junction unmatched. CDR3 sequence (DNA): TGTGCCAGCAGCGCCAGCGGGGGAACGTACAATGAGCAGTTCTTC. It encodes CASSASGGTYNEQFF.

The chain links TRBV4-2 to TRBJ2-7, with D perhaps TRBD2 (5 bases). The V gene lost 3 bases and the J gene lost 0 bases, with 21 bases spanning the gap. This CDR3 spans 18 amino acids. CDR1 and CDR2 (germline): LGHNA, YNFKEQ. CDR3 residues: CASSQTTDGPTFSYEQYF. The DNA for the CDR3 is TGTGCCAGCAGCCAGACTACGGACGGGCCGACCTTCTCCTACGAGCAGTACTTC.

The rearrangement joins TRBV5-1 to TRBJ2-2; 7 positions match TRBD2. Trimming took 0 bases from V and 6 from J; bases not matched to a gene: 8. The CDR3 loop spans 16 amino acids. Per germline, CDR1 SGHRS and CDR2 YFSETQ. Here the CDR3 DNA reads TGCGCCAGCAGCTTGGCCGGCGCGGGGGTGGCCGGGGAGCTGTTTTTT. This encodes CASSLAGAGVAGELFF.

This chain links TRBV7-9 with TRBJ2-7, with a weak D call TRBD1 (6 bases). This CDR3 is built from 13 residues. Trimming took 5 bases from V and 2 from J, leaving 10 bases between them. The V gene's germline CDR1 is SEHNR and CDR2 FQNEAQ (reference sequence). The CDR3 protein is CASSLQGTYEQYF. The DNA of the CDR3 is TGTGCCAGCAGCCTACAGGGAACCTACGAGCAGTACTTC. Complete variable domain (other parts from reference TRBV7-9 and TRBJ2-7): DTGVSQNPRHKITKRGQNVTFRCDPISEHNRLYWYRQTLGQGPEFLTYFQNEAQLEKSRLLSDRFSAERPKGSFSTLEIQRTEQGDSAMYLCASSLQGTYEQYFGPGTRLTVT.

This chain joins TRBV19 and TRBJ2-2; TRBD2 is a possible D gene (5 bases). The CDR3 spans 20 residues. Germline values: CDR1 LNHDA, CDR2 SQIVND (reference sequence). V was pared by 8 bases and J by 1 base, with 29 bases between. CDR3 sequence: CASRLERGRVGKWNTGELFF. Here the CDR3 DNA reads TGTGCCAGTCGCCTGGAGAGAGGGCGCGTAGGGAAATGGAACACCGGGGAGCTGTTTTTT.

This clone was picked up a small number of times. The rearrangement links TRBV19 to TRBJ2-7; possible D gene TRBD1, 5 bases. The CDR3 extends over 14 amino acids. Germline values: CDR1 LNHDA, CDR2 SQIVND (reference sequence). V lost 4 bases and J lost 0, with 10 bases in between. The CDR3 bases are TGTGCCAGTAGTACCCGGACACTCTCCTACGAGCAGTACTTC. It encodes CASSTRTLSYEQYF.

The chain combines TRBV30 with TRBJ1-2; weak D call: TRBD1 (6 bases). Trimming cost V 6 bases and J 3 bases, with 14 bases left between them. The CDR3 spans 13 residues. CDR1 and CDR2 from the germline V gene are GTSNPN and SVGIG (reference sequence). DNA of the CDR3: TGTGCCTGTCCGACGGGGGGCGACTATGGCTACACCTTC. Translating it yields CACPTGGDYGYTF. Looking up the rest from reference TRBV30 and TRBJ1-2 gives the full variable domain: SQTIHQWPATLVQPVGSPLSLECTVEGTSNPNLYWYRQAAGRGLQLLFYSVGIGQISSEVPQNLSASRPQDRQFILSSKKLLLSDSGFYLCACPTGGDYGYTFGSGTRLTVV.

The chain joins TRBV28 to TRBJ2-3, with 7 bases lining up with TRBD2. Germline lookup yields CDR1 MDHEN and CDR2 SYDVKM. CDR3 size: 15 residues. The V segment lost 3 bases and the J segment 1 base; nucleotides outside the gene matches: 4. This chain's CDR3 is CASSLPGGRTDTQYF. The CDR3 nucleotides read TGTGCCAGCAGTTTGCCGGGGGGACGCACAGATACGCAGTATTTT.

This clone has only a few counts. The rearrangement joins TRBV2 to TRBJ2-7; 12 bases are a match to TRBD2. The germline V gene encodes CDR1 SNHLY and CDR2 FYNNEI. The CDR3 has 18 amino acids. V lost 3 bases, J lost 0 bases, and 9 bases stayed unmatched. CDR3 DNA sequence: TGTGCCAGCAGTGAGCAACTAGCGGGGGGCCGAAGCTCCTACGAGCAGTACTTC. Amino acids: CASSEQLAGGRSSYEQYF.

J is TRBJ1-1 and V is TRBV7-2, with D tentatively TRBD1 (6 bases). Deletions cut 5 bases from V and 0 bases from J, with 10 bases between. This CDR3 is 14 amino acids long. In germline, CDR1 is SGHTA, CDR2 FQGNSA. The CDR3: CASSHGQLNTEAFF. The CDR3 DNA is TGTGCCAGCAGCCACGGACAGTTGAACACTGAAGCTTTCTTT.

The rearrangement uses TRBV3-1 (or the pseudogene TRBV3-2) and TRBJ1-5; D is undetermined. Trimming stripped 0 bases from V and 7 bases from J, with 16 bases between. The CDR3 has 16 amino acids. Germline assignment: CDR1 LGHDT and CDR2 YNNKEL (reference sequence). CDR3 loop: CASSQEGGRAAQPQHF. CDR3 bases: TGTGCCAGCAGCCAAGAAGGAGGGAGGGCGGCGCAGCCCCAGCATTTT.

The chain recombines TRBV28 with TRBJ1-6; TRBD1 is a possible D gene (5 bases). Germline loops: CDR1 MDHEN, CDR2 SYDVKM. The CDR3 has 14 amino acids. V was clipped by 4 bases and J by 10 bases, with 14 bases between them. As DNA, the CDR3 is TGTGCCAGCAGTTCTCAGGGCGTGGGGTCACCCCTCCACTTT. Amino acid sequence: CASSSQGVGSPLHF.

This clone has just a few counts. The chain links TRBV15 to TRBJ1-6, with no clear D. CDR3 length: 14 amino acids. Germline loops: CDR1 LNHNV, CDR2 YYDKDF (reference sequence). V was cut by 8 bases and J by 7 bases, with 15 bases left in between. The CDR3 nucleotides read TGTGCCACCCGAAACTCCTTCAGGAATTCACCCCTCCACTTT. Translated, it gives CATRNSFRNSPLHF.

The CDR3 loop is CASSLAAGRDNIQYF. The CDR3 coding sequence is TGTGCCAGCAGCTTGGCTGCCGGCAGGGATAACATTCAGTACTTC. This chain links TRBV5-5 with TRBJ2-4, with a possible D match to TRBD1 (5 bases). The CDR3 spans 15 residues. The V gene's germline CDR1 is SGHKS and CDR2 YYEKEE (reference sequence). V was trimmed by 0 bases and J by 7 bases, leaving 14 bases between them.

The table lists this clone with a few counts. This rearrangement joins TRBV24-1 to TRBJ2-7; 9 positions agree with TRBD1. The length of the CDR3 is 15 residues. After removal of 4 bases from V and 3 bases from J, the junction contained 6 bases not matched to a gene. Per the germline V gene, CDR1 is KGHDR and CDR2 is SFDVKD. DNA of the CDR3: TGTGCCACCAGTGAAGGACAGGGGAAAGGCTACGAGCAGTACTTC. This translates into CATSEGQGKGYEQYF.

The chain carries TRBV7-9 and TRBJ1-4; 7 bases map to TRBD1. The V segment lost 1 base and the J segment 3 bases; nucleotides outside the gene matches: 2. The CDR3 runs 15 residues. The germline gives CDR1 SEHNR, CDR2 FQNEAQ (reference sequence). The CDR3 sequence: CASSLGDSSNEKLFF. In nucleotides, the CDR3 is TGTGCCAGCAGCTTAGGGGACAGTTCTAATGAAAAACTGTTTTTT.